The sequence of this T cell receptor beta chain was determined in a study of CD8 T cells in ankylosing spondylitis. Findings of the study overall: Disease-linked clones were CD8+ and relatively rare in peripheral blood.

The V gene end was trimmed by 6 bases and the J gene end by 6 bases; junction bases not matched to a gene: 4. The CDR3 covers 13 residues. The germline gives CDR1 ENHRY, CDR2 SYGVKD. This clonotype was seen many times. Its antigen is currently unknown. Each CDR3 protein gets one entry after TCRdb re-called the 5' RACE reads with MiXCR. This table has roughly 130,000 distinct CDR3 sequences, about 6.5% appearing once. The V and J genes are TRBV10-3 and TRBJ2-1; 8 positions match TRBD2. This receptor was taken from a male donor with ankylosing spondylitis or in good health (not recorded which). The sequencing sample was made of blood, either unsorted or a sorted T cell fraction (not recorded which). The CDR3 DNA reads as TGTGCCATCAGCGGACTAGCTCGCAATGAGCAGTTCTTC. Residues: CAISGLARNEQFF.